A selection of T cell receptor beta chains follows, all from one sample in a study of identical twins. One entry per CDR3 protein results from TCRdb running MiXCR on the 5' RACE reads. The sample carries approximately 590,000 distinct CDR3 sequences, 9.6% recorded once. This sample was also put to use in a study of yellow fever vaccine responses in identical twins.

The sample taken for sequencing was PBMCs. The receptors derive from a young woman in good health. CDR3s include the opening cysteine and the closing phenylalanine or tryptophan. D genes are given only for firm matches. Expanded clones are given a class, and other clones once, few, many or no size at all.

J gene	D gene	clone size	V gene	CDR3 DNA	CDR3 protein
TRBJ2-2	NA	many	TRBV7-2	TGTGCCAGCAGCTTACAGCCAGCCTCCTTCACCGGGGAGCTGTTTTTT	CASSLQPASFTGELFF
TRBJ2-3	TRBD2	many	TRBV10-3	TGTGCCATCGGATATAGCGGGGGGGCAACAGATACGCAGTATTTT	CAIGYSGGATDTQYF
TRBJ1-5	TRBD1	NA	TRBV6-2/TRBV6-3	TGTGCCAGCAGGCCTAGACAGGGGGAGCGGCCCCAGCATTTT	CASRPRQGERPQHF
TRBJ2-3	NA	many	TRBV29-1	TGCAGCTCTGCGGTGGGGGGGCTCCATACGCAGTATTTT	CSSAVGGLHTQYF
TRBJ2-7	NA	many	TRBV5-5	TGTGCCAGCAGCCCCCTACTCGACGAGCAGTACTTC	CASSPLLDEQYF
TRBJ2-4	NA	few	TRBV15	TGTGCCACCAGCAGAGAGGGCGGCCCGATAGGCGAAAACATTCAGTACTTC	CATSREGGPIGENIQYF
TRBJ2-1	TRBD2	few	TRBV7-2	TGTGCCAGCAGCTTATCAAAGCGGGGGGGCCTCTACAATGAGCAGTTCTTC	CASSLSKRGGLYNEQFF
TRBJ2-5	NA	many	TRBV20-1	TGCAGCGCTAGACTAGGATGGAAAGAGACCCAGTACTTC	CSARLGWKETQYF
TRBJ2-3	NA	NA	TRBV6-2/TRBV6-3	TGTGCCAGCAGTTCGGAGTTTCCTAGCACAGATACGCAGTATTTT	CASSSEFPSTDTQYF
TRBJ2-7	NA	few	TRBV28	TGTGCCAGCCGAGGAGACGAGGGGCCCTACGAGCAGTACTTC	CASRGDEGPYEQYF
TRBJ2-5	TRBD2	NA	TRBV5-1	TGCGCCAGCAGCTCCGGGACTAGCGCGTGGCGGGAGACCCAGTACTTC	CASSSGTSAWRETQYF
TRBJ2-7	NA	few	TRBV28	TGTGCCAGCAGTTTATCCCAGGACTCAATAACCTACGAGCAGTACTTC	CASSLSQDSITYEQYF
TRBJ2-7	TRBD1	few	TRBV7-9	TGTGCCAGCAGCTATCCGGGCACAGGGGGTGCCTACGAGCAGTACTTC	CASSYPGTGGAYEQYF
TRBJ2-1	NA	few	TRBV4-2	TGTGCCAGCAGCCAGGCTCTAGGTATCGAGCAGTTCTTC	CASSQALGIEQFF
TRBJ2-7	NA	NA	TRBV4-3	TGCGCCAGCAGCCAGGGTTTCAACGAGCAGTACTTC	CASSQGFNEQYF
TRBJ2-2	TRBD1	NA	TRBV7-2	TGTGCCAGCAGCCGTGACAGGGCAAAAACCGGGGAGCTGTTTTTT	CASSRDRAKTGELFF
TRBJ1-2	NA	NA	TRBV19	TGTGCCAGTAGTCCCCGGGGACACCTTATCGGCTACACCTTC	CASSPRGHLIGYTF
TRBJ2-7	NA	few	TRBV7-2	TGTGCCAGCAGCTTAGGACCGGCGGGCAGGGTCGGCGAGCAGTACTTC	CASSLGPAGRVGEQYF
TRBJ2-7	NA	many	TRBV7-2	TGTGCCAGCAGCCGGAACCAGGGCGCCTACGAGCAGTACTTC	CASSRNQGAYEQYF
TRBJ2-1	NA	few	TRBV5-1	TGCGCCAGCAGCCAGCTACGGACGGAGTACAATGAGCAGTTCTTC	CASSQLRTEYNEQFF
TRBJ2-3	NA	few	TRBV18	TGTGCCAGCTCACCACCGCGGAGAGATACGCAGTATTTT	CASSPPRRDTQYF
TRBJ2-7	NA	NA	TRBV11-2	TGTGCCAGCAGCGCGGACAGCCAAACCTACGAGCAGTACTTC	CASSADSQTYEQYF
TRBJ2-5	NA	few	TRBV11-1	TGTGCCAGCAGCCCTAGGACAGCTCTGGTAACTACTGAAGAGACCCAGTACTTC	CASSPRTALVTTEETQYF
TRBJ2-5	TRBD2	NA	TRBV7-9	TGTGCCAGCAGCATGGGACTAGCGAGCGAGACCCAGTACTTC	CASSMGLASETQYF
TRBJ2-4	NA	few	TRBV12-3/TRBV12-4	TGTGCCAGCAGTTTGAGCCTCCTGTCCCCTCAGTACTTC	CASSLSLLSPQYF
TRBJ2-7	TRBD1	many	TRBV6-1	TGTGCCAGCAGCCCCATCGGGACAGCTTTCTACGAGCAGTACTTC	CASSPIGTAFYEQYF
TRBJ2-7	TRBD2	NA	TRBV10-1	TGCGCCAGCGGAGAATCGGGGGGAACCTACGAGCAGTACTTC	CASGESGGTYEQYF
TRBJ1-2	NA	NA	TRBV28	TGTGCCAGCAGTTTGGTGGAGTCGTACTATGGCTACACCTTC	CASSLVESYYGYTF
TRBJ2-5	NA	few	TRBV28	TGTGCCAGCAGTTTTTCAGGGCTAGAGACCCAGTACTTC	CASSFSGLETQYF
TRBJ2-1	NA	many	TRBV2	TGTGCCAGCAGCTTCCCGATGCGAGTTGAGCAGTTCTTC	CASSFPMRVEQFF
TRBJ2-1	TRBD2	many	TRBV7-9	TGTGGGACGGGACTAGCGGGAGTTAATGAGCAGTTCTTC	CGTGLAGVNEQFF
TRBJ2-5	TRBD2	NA	TRBV7-9	TGTGCCAGCAGGTCTCTAGCGGGAGTATTGAAGGAAGAGACCCAGTACTTC	CASRSLAGVLKEETQYF
TRBJ1-4	NA	few	TRBV5-1	TGCGCCAGCAGCTTGGGGTCAGGACATGCTGAAAAACTGTTTTTT	CASSLGSGHAEKLFF
TRBJ2-3	NA	few	TRBV10-3	TGTGCCATCAGCATCACTAGGACTGATACGCAGTATTTT	CAISITRTDTQYF
TRBJ2-1	TRBD1	many	TRBV5-1	TGCGCCACCGCTCGGGACAGGATCTACAATGAGCAGTTCTTC	CATARDRIYNEQFF
TRBJ1-5	NA	many	TRBV5-1	TGCGCCAGCAGCTTGACAGGGAGCAATAGCAATCAGCCCCAGCATTTT	CASSLTGSNSNQPQHF
TRBJ2-1	TRBD2	NA	TRBV10-3	TGTGCCATCAACCGAGGACTCCCCGGGACTAGCGGGCCGATCTCCTACAATGAGCAGTTCTTC	CAINRGLPGTSGPISYNEQFF
TRBJ2-7	NA	many	TRBV7-9	TGTGCCAGCAGCTTAGAAGGAGTAGGCGAGCAGTACTTC	CASSLEGVGEQYF
TRBJ2-7	NA	many	TRBV5-6	TGTGCCAGCAGCTTGGGTGTGGTGGGACCCCGCTACGAGCAGTACTTC	CASSLGVVGPRYEQYF
TRBJ2-2	NA	few	TRBV20-1	TGCAGTGCGACGGACCTAAAAAACACCGGGGAGCTGTTTTTT	CSATDLKNTGELFF
TRBJ2-5	NA	many	TRBV20-1	TGCAGTGCTAGAGATCTTCATGCCCAAGAGACCCAGTACTTC	CSARDLHAQETQYF
TRBJ2-3	TRBD2	NA	TRBV27	TGTGCCAGCAGTTACCGAGCGGGCGGGGACTACACAGATACGCAGTATTTT	CASSYRAGGDYTDTQYF
TRBJ2-1	NA	few	TRBV7-9	TGTGCCAGCAGCTTCCAGGGAGAAGAGCAGTTCTTC	CASSFQGEEQFF
TRBJ2-3	NA	few	TRBV3-1	TGTGCCAGCAGCCATTTAGAGGATACGCAGTATTTT	CASSHLEDTQYF
TRBJ2-1	TRBD2	NA	TRBV27	TGTGCCAGCAGGGTAGCGGGAGGGCCTGGGGGTGAGCAGTTCTTC	CASRVAGGPGGEQFF
TRBJ1-2	NA	few	TRBV28	TGTGCCAGCAGTTCTACTTTAAGGGCCGTTAACTATGGCTACACCTTC	CASSSTLRAVNYGYTF
TRBJ2-7	TRBD2	few	TRBV7-2	TGTGCCAGCAGCTTATTAGCGGGACCTGTAGGCGAGCAGTACTTC	CASSLLAGPVGEQYF
TRBJ2-5	NA	NA	TRBV6-5	TGTTCCAGCAGTTACTCGATATACAGACCTCAAGAGACCCAGTACTTC	CSSSYSIYRPQETQYF
TRBJ2-7	NA	few	TRBV10-1	TGCGCCAGCAGTGAAGGTAGCGTTTCATCCTACGAGCAGTACTTC	CASSEGSVSSYEQYF
TRBJ2-1	TRBD2	NA	TRBV20-1	TGCAGTGCTGGTTTGCGGGAGGTTGAGCAGTTCTTC	CSAGLREVEQFF
TRBJ2-7	NA	NA	TRBV28	TGTGCCAGCAGTTCCCCTGGGTGGGGGGCTCTCGAGCAGTACTTC	CASSSPGWGALEQYF
TRBJ2-3	NA	few	TRBV27	TGTGCCAGCAGTTCCCCCGGAGGACCAGGGGATACGCAGTATTTT	CASSSPGGPGDTQYF
TRBJ1-1	NA	many	TRBV27	TGTGCCAGCAGTTTAACGACACCCGGTACGTTGAACACTGAAGCTTTCTTT	CASSLTTPGTLNTEAFF
TRBJ1-4	NA	many	TRBV7-9	TGTGCCAGCAGCTCTCAGCCTGAAAAACTGTTTTTT	CASSSQPEKLFF
TRBJ2-1	NA	many	TRBV20-1	TGCAGTGCTAGAGTTAGCGGTCCCTACAATGAGCAGTTCTTC	CSARVSGPYNEQFF
TRBJ2-1	TRBD1	NA	TRBV11-1	TGTGCCAGCAGCTCGCCCCGGGACAGGGTAGGAAATGAGCAGTTCTTC	CASSSPRDRVGNEQFF
TRBJ1-6	NA	once	TRBV11-2	TGTGCCAGCAGCTTAGGCTTAGAATCACCCCTCCACTTT	CASSLGLESPLHF
TRBJ2-7	NA	many	TRBV5-1	TGCGCCAGCAGCGGAAGTACTAGTAGTTTCCACGAGCAGTACTTC	CASSGSTSSFHEQYF
TRBJ2-7	NA	few	TRBV12-3/TRBV12-4	TGTGCCAGCCGCGGGGGCGCGAGCACCTACGAGCAGTACTTC	CASRGGASTYEQYF
TRBJ2-6	TRBD1	NA	TRBV28	TGTGCCAGCAGGGACAGGGGTTCTGGGGCCAACGTCCTGACTTTC	CASRDRGSGANVLTF